This T cell receptor beta chain was profiled in a study of T-cell reconstitution after alpha-beta-depleted transplantation in children. Regarding the study as a whole: One year after transplant, T-cell counts and diversity came mostly from newly produced T cells. The high TCRbeta diversity at day 60 in some patients came from surviving recipient T cells and thymic progenitors. Alpha-beta T cells about two months after transplant reportedly derived from several hundred expanded graft clones.

Notes on this clonotype: Its antigen remains unidentified.

The CDR3 runs to 13 residues. V shed 3 bases and J shed 10 bases, with 13 bases lying between them. The library targeted TCRbeta and was prepared with unique molecular identifiers. TCRdb re-derived calls from the PCR reads in MiXCR, one entry per CDR3 protein. The data contain approximately 500,000 distinct CDR3 sequences, roughly a tenth of them singletons. The sequence derives from a child aged 2 to 15 with inherited bone marrow failure, due to receive a stem cell transplant. The chain combines TRBV12-3 or TRBV12-4 with TRBJ2-1; D not certain. The source material was PBMCs, sampled before TCRalphabeta/CD19-depleted stem cell transplant. The CDR3 region has the DNA TGTGCCAGCAGTTTGGGTCTAGTTTGGGAGCAGTTCTTC. Translating it yields CASSLGLVWEQFF.